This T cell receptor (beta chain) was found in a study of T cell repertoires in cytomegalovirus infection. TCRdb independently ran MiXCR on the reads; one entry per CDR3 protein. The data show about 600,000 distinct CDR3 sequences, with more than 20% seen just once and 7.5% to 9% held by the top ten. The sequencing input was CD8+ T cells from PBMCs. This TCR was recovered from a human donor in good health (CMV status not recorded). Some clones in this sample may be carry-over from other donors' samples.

This CDR3 is CASSEVTFNEQFF. CDR3 nucleotide sequence: TGTGCCAGCAGTGAGGTAACTTTCAATGAGCAGTTCTTC. The rearrangement links TRBV2 to TRBJ2-1; no definite D call. In germline, CDR1 is SNHLY, CDR2 FYNNEI. This CDR3 has 13 residues. Trimming pared 3 bases from V and 6 bases from J, leaving 9 bases between.